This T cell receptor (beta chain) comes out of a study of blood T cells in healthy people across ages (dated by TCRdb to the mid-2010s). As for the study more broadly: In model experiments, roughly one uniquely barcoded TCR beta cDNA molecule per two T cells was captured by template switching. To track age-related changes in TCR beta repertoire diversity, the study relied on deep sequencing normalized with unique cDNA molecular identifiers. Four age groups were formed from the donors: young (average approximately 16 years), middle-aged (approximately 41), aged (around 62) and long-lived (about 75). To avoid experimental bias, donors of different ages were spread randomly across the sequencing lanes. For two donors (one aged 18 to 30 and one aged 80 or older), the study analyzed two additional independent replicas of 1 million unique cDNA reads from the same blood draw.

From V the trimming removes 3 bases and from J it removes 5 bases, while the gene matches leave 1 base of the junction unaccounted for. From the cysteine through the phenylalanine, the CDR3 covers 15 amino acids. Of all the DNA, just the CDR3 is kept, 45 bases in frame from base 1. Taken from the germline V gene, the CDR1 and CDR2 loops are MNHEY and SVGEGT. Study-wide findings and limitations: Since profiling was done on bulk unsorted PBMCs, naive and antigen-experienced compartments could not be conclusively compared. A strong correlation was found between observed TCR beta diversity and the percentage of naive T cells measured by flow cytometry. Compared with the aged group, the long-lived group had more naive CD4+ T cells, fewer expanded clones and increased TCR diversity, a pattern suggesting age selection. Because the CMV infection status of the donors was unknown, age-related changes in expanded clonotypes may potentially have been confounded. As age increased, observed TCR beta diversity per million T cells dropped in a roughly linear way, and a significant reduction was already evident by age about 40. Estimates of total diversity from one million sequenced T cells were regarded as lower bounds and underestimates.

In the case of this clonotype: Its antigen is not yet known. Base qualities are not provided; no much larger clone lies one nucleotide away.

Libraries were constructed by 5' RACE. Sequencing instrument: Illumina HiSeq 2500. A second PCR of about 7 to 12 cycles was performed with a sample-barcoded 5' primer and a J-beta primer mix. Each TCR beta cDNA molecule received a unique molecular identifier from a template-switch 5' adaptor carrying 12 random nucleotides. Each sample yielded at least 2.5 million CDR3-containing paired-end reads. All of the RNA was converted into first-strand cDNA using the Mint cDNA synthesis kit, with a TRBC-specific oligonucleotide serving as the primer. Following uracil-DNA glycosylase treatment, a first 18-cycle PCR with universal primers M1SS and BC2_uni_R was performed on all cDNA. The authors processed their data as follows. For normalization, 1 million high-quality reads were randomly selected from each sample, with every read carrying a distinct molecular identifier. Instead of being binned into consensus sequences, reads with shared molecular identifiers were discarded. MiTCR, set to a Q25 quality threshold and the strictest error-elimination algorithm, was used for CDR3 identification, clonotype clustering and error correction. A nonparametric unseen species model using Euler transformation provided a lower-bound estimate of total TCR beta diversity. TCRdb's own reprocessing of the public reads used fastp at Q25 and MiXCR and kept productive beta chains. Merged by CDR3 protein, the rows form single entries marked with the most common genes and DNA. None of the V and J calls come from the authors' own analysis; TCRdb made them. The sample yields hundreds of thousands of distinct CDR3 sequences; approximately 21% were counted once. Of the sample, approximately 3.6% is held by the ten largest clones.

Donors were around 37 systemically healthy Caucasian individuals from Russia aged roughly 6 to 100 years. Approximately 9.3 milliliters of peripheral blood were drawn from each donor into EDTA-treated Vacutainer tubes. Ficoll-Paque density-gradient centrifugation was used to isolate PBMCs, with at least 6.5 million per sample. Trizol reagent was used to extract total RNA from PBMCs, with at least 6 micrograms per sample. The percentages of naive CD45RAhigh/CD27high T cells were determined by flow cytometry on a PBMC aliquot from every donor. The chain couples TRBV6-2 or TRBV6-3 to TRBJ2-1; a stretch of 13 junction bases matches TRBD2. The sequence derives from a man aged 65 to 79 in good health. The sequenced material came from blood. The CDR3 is CASSYGTSGNNEQFF. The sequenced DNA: TGTGCCAGCAGTTATGGGACTAGCGGGAACAATGAGCAGTTCTTC.